This T cell receptor (beta chain) was captured in a study of blood T cell repertoires in COVID-19. About the research overall: Samples came from the United States, Italy and Spain, spanning acute and convalescent COVID-19. PBMCs, B-cell-depleted T cells, or T cells provided the cDNA or gDNA that made up the material.

This CDR3 region has 13 residues. V dropped 1 base and J dropped 1 base, with 3 bases sitting between them. The germline gives CDR1 LNHNV, CDR2 YYDKDF (reference sequence). Original processing notes: Amplification from reference gene primers served as the basis for estimated nucleated cell counts. Assay: immunoSEQ multiplex PCR; the TCRdb copy retains only in-frame clones and omits some. That table is the source of V, J and clone size, and D and trimming were worked out from the DNA. Among over 90,000 clones listed, about nine tenths were seen once. The chain couples TRBV15 to TRBJ2-3; D gene uncertain. The sample was peripheral blood. The source is an elderly woman in a cohort sampled during active COVID-19. The CDR3 coding sequence is TGTGCCACCAGCAGAGCGGGCACAGATACGCAGTATTTT. This sequence encodes CATSRAGTDTQYF. The full variable domain, completed using reference TRBV15 and TRBJ2-3, is DAMVIQNPRYQVTQFGKPVTLSCSQTLNHNVMYWYQQKSSQAPKLLFHYYDKDFNNEADTPDNFQSRRPNTSFCFLDIRSPGLGDTAMYLCATSRAGTDTQYFGPGTRLTVL.